This TCR beta chain comes out of a study of siplizumab effects on memory and regulatory T cells. V trimming: 3 bases; J trimming: 7 bases; junction bases outside the gene matches: 2. Germline values: CDR1 MRHNA, CDR2 SNTAGT. The CDR3 is made up of 12 amino acids. TCRdb's table, derived via immunoSEQ multiplex PCR, lists solely in-frame clones and lacks some. Of 100,000 to 120,000 clones in the sample, roughly 91% were seen once. As regards this clone: Its antigen is unidentified.

Study-level points and caveats: Assignment of a naive or memory phenotype failed for roughly 80-95% of the proliferating CD4+ or CD8+ clones. The naive T cell population seemed more diverse than memory cells and seemed a major contributor to the alloresponse.

The clonotype originates from a human donor in good health. V and J are TRBV6-4 and TRBJ1-2; 7 bases agree with TRBD1. Sequenced material: CD4+ T cells sorted from blood. As DNA, the CDR3 is TGTGCCAGCAGTGAAGGGGGCCTTGGCTACACCTTC. Protein: CASSEGGLGYTF.